The clone carrying this T cell receptor (beta chain) was seen just once. The source of the sample is a study of blood T cell repertoires in COVID-19. About the research overall: Samples came from the United States, Italy and Spain, spanning acute and convalescent COVID-19. T cells, B-cell-depleted T cells, or PBMCs provided the cDNA or gDNA that served as material.

As originally analysed: It was from reference gene primer amplification that nucleated cell counts were estimated. The data were produced by immunoSEQ multiplex PCR, yet TCRdb's version contains in-frame clones alone and is incomplete. That table supplies the V and J calls and clone size; D and trimming were determined from the DNA. The table has around 55,000 clones, about four fifths seen once; the top ten hold approximately 6%. The CDR3 has 13 amino acids. V lost 1 base and J 4 bases, leaving 5 bases between the germline ends. From germline, CDR1 is SEHNR and CDR2 FQNEAQ (reference sequence). The sequence was collected from a human donor in a cohort sampled during active or convalescent COVID-19. Sequenced: peripheral blood. The chain employs TRBV7-9 and TRBJ2-1; D unclear. As DNA, the CDR3 is TGTGCCAGCAGCTTAGACTCGTACAATGAGCAGTTCTTC. This gives the protein CASSLDSYNEQFF.